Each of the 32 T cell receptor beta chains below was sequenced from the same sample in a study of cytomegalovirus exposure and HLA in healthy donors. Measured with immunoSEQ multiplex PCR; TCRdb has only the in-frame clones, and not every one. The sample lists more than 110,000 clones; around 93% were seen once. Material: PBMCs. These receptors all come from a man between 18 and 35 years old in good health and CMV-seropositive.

In DNA, the CDR3 is TGTGCCAGCAGCGTAGCGGGAGTTCCCAATGAGCAGTTCTTC. It specifies CASSVAGVPNEQFF. The genes are TRBV11-2 and TRBJ2-1, with TRBD2 matching over 9 bases. V shed 5 bases, J shed 6 bases, and the junction held 5 bases outside the gene matches. Germline V lookup: CDR1 SGHAT, CDR2 FQNNGV. This CDR3 is 14 amino acids long.

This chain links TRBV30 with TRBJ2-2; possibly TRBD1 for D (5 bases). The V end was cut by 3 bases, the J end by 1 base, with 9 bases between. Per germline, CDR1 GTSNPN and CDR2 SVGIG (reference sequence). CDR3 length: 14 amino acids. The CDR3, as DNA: TGTGCCTGGAGAAGCAGGGTGAACACCGGGGAGCTGTTTTTT. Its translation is CAWRSRVNTGELFF.

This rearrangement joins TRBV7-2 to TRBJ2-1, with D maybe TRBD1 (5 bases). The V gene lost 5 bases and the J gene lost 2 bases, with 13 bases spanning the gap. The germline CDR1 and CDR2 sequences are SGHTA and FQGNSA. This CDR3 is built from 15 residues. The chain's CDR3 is CASSTDWGTYNEQFF. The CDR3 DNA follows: TGTGCCAGCAGCACAGACTGGGGCACCTACAATGAGCAGTTCTTC.

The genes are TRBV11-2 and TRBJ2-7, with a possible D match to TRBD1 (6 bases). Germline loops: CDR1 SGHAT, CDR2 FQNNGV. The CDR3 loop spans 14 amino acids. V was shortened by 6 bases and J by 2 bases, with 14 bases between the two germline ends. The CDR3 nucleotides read TGTGCCAGCAGGGAGGCAGGGGTCACCTACGAGCAGTACTTC. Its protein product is CASREAGVTYEQYF.

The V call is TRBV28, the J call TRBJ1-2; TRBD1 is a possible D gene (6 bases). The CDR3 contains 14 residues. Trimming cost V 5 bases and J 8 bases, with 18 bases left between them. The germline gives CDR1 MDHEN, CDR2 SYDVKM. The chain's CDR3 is CASSTLDSPGGYTF. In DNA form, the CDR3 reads TGTGCCAGCAGTACCTTGGACAGTCCCGGCGGCTACACCTTC.

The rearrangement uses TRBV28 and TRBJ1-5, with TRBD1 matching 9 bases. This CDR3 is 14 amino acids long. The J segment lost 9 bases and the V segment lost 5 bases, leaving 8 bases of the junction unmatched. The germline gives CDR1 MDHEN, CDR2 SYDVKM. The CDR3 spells CASSHGTGSPPQHF. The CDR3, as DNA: TGTGCCAGCAGTCACGGGACAGGGTCCCCGCCCCAGCATTTT.

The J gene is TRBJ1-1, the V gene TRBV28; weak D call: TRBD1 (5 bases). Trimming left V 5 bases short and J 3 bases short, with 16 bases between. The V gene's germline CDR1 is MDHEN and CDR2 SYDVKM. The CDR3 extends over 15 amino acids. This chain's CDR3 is CASSPPRWGDTEAFF. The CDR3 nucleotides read TGTGCCAGCAGTCCCCCCAGGTGGGGGGACACTGAAGCTTTCTTT.

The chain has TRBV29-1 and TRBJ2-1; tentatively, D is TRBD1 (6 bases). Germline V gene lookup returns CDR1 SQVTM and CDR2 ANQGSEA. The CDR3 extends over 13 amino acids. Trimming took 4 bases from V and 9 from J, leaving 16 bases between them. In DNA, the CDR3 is TGCAGCGTTGCCCGGGACACCCACAGTGAGCAGTTCTTC. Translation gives CSVARDTHSEQFF.

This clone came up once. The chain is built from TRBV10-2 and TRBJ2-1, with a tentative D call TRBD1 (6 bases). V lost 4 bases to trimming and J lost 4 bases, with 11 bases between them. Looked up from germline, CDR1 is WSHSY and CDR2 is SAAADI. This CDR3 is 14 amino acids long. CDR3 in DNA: TGCGCCAGCAGTGTCAGGGGTTTTTACAATGAGCAGTTCTTC. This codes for CASSVRGFYNEQFF.

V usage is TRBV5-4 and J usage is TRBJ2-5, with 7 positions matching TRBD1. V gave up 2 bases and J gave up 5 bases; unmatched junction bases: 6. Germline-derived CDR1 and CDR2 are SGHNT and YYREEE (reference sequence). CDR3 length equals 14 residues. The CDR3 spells CASSFNRGVETQYF. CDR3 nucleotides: TGTGCCAGCAGCTTCAACAGGGGTGTGGAGACCCAGTACTTC.

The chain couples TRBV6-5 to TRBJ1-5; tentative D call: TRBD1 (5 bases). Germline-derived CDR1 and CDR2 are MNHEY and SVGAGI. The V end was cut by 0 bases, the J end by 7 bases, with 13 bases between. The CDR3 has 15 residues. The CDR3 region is CASSYSTAGKQPQHF. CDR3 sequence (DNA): TGTGCCAGCAGTTACTCCACTGCAGGGAAACAGCCCCAGCATTTT.

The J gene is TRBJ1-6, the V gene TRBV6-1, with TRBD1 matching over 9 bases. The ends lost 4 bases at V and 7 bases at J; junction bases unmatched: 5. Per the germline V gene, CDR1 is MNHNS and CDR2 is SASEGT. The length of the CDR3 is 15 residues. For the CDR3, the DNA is TGTGCCAGCAGTGTACAGGGGGCGTTAAATTCACCCCTCCACTTT. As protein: CASSVQGALNSPLHF.

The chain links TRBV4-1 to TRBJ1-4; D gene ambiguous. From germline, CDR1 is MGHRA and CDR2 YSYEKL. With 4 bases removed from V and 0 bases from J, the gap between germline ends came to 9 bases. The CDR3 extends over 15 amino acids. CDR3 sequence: CASSPTAATNEKLFF. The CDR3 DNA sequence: TGCGCCAGCAGCCCAACAGCCGCAACTAATGAAAAACTGTTTTTT.

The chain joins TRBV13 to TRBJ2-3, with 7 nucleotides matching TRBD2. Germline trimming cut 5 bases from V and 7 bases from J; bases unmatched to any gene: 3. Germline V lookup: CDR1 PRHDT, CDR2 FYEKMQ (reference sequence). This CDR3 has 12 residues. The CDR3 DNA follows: TGTGCCAGCAGCGGGGGGGATCATACGCAGTATTTT. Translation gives CASSGGDHTQYF.

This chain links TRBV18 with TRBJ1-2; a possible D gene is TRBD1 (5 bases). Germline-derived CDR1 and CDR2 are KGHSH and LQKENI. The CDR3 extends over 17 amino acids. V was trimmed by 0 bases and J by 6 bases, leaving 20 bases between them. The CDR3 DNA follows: TGTGCCAGCTCACCACCGACGGGAGGGGAAGGTTCGGATGGCTACACCTTC. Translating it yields CASSPPTGGEGSDGYTF.

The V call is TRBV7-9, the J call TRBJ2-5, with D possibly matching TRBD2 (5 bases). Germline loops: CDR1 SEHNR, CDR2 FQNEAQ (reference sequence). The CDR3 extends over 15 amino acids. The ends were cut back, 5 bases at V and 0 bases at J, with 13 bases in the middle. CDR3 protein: CASSPRSSNQETQYF. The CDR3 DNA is TGTGCCAGCAGCCCCAGGTCTAGCAACCAAGAGACCCAGTACTTC.

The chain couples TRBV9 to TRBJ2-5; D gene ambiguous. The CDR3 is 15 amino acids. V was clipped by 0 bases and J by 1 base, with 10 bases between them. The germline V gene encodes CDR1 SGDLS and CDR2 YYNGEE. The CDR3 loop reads CASSVGLQFQETQYF. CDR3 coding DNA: TGTGCCAGCAGCGTAGGTCTACAGTTCCAAGAGACCCAGTACTTC. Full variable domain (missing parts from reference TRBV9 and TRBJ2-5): DSGVTQTPKHLITATGQRVTLRCSPRSGDLSVYWYQQSLDQGLQFLIQYYNGEERAKGNILERFSAQQFPDLHSELNLSSLELGDSALYFCASSVGLQFQETQYFGPGTRLLVL.

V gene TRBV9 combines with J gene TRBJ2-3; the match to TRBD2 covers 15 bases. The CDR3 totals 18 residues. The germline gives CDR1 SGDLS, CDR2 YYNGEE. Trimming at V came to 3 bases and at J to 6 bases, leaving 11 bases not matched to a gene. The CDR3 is CASSEGGLAGGLADTQYF. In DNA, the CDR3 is TGTGCCAGCAGCGAGGGCGGACTAGCGGGAGGGCTTGCGGATACGCAGTATTTT.

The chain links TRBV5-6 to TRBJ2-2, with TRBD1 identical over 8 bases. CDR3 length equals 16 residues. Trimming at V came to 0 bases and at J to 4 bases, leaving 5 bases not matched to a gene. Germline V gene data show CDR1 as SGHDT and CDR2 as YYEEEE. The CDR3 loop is CASSLGHRGTTGELFF. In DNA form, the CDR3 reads TGTGCCAGCAGCTTGGGTCACAGGGGGACCACCGGGGAGCTGTTTTTT.

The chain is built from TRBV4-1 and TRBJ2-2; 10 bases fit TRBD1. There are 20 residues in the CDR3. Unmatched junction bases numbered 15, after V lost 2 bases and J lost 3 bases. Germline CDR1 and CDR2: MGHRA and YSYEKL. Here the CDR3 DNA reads TGCGCCAGCAGCCAATCCCCGGGACAGGGGTCCTCCTTTTACACCGGGGAGCTGTTTTTT. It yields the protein CASSQSPGQGSSFYTGELFF.

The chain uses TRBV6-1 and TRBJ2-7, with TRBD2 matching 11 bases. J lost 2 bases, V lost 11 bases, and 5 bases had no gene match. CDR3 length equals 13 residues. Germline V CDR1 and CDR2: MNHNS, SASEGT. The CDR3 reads CAGSGRAPYEQYF. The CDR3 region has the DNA TGTGCCGGTAGCGGGAGGGCCCCCTACGAGCAGTACTTC.

The CDR3 is CASSTLAGAAGDYEQYF. The CDR3 DNA reads TGTGCCAGTAGTACCCTAGCGGGGGCAGCCGGGGACTACGAGCAGTACTTC. This sequence joins TRBV19 and TRBJ2-7; 10 nucleotides match TRBD2. Germline CDR1 reads LNHDA; CDR2 reads SQIVND (reference sequence). The V gene end was trimmed by 4 bases and the J gene end by 3 bases; junction bases not matched to a gene: 12. This CDR3 spans 17 amino acids.

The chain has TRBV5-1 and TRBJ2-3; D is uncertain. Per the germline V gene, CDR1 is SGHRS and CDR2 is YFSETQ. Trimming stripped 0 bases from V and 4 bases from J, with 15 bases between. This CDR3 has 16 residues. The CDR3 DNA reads TGCGCCAGCAGCTTGGCTATGGGCCCCGACCCAGATACGCAGTATTTT. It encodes CASSLAMGPDPDTQYF. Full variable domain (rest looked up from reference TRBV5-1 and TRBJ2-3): KAGVTQTPRYLIKTRGQQVTLSCSPISGHRSVSWYQQTPGQGLQFLFEYFSETQRNKGNFPGRFSGRQFSNSRSEMNVSTLELGDSALYLCASSLAMGPDPDTQYFGPGTRLTVL.

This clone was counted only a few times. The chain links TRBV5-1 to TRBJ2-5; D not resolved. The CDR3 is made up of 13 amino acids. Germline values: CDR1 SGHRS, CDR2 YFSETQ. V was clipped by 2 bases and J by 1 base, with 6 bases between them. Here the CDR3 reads CASSFSVQETQYF. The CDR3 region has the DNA TGCGCCAGCAGCTTCAGTGTCCAAGAGACCCAGTACTTC.

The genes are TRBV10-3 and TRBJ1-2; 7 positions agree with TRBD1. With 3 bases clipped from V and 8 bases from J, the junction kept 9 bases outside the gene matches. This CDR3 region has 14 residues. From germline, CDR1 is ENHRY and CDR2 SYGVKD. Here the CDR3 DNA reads TGTGCCATCAGTGATGACAGGGAGACGGACGGCTACACCTTC. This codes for CAISDDRETDGYTF.

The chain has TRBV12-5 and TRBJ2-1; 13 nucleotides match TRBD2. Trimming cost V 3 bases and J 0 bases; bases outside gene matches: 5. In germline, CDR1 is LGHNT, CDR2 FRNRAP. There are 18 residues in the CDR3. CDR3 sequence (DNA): TGTGCTAGTGGTTTAAGACTAGCGGGAGGAGGCTCCTACAATGAGCAGTTCTTC. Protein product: CASGLRLAGGGSYNEQFF.

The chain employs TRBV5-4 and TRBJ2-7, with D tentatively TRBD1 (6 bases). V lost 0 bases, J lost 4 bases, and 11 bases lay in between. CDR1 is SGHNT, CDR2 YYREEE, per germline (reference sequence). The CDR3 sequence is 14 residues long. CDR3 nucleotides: TGTGCCAGCAGCTTGGGAGGGGGACCTTACGAGCAGTACTTC. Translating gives CASSLGGGPYEQYF.

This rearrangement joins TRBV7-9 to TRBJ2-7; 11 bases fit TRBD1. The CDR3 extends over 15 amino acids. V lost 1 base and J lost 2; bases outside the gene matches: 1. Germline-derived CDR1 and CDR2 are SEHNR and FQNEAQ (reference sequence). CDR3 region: CASSLGDRGAYEQYF. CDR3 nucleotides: TGTGCCAGCAGCTTAGGGGACAGGGGGGCCTACGAGCAGTACTTC.

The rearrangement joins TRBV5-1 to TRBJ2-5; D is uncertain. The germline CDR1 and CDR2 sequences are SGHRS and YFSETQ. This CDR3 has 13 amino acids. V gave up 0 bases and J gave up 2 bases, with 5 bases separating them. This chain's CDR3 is CASSLVPQETQYF. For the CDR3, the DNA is TGCGCCAGCAGCTTGGTCCCACAAGAGACCCAGTACTTC.

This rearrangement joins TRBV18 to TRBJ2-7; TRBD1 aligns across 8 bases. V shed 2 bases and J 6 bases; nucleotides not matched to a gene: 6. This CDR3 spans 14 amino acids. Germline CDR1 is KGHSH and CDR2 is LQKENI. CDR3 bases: TGTGCCAGCTCACCATCTGGACAGGGACTCGAGCAGTACTTC. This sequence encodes CASSPSGQGLEQYF.

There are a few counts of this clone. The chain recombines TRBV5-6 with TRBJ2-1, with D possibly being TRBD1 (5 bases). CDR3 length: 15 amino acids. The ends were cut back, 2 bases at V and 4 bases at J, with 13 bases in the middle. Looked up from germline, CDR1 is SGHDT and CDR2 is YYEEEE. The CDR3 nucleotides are TGTGCCAGCAGCTTTCGCCGATCAGGGTACAATGAGCAGTTCTTC. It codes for CASSFRRSGYNEQFF. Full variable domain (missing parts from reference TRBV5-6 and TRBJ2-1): DAGVTQSPTHLIKTRGQQVTLRCSPKSGHDTVSWYQQALGQGPQFIFQYYEEEERQRGNFPDRFSGHQFPNYSSELNVNALLLGDSALYLCASSFRRSGYNEQFFGPGTRLTVL.

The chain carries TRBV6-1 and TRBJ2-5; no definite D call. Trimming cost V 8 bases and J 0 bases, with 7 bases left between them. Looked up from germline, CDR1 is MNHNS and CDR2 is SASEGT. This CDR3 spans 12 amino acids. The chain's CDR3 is CASGRYQETQYF. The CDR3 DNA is TGTGCCAGCGGCAGGTACCAAGAGACCCAGTACTTC.